This T cell receptor beta chain was identified during a study of response to subunit inactivated influenza vaccine. This clonotype was detected a few times. No antigen is known for it. Study-level results: New T cells are recruited in small numbers by each seasonal influenza vaccination, according to the authors' suggestion.

One entry per CDR3 protein results from TCRdb running MiXCR on the RT-PCR reads. In the table there are about 500,000 distinct CDR3 sequences, approximately 16% of which are singletons. The source material was CD4+ T cells sorted from PBMCs, sampled about 24 months after vaccination. The TCR sequence derives from a man between 50 and 70 years old who received an inactivated influenza vaccine.

In DNA form, the CDR3 reads TGTGCCACCAGCACCGACAGGGCCGCTAAGGAGCTGTTTTTT. As protein: CATSTDRAAKELFF. V and J are TRBV15 and TRBJ2-2; 7 bases match TRBD1. The CDR3 loop spans 14 amino acids. The V gene's germline CDR1 is LNHNV and CDR2 YYDKDF (reference sequence). V shed 4 bases, J shed 10 bases, and the junction held 9 bases outside the gene matches.